The present TCR beta chain was sequenced within a study of shared clonotypes between healthy human individuals. Across the study: Researchers assigned three CD4 naive, three CD4 memory, two CD8 naive and one CD8 memory plate to each donor. Regarding the study as a whole: Represented diversity, genetic and exposure-history alike, was limited by few donors. Some naive CD4 clonotypes, 4% to 6%, turned up in common across a few donors.

Notes on this clone: Its target is unknown.

In germline, CDR1 is LNHDA, CDR2 SQIVND (reference sequence). The CDR3 consists of 15 residues. V shed 4 bases and J shed 0 bases, with 11 bases lying between them. Data came from immunoSEQ multiplex PCR; TCRdb stores just in-frame clones and leaves some out. The repertoire holds some 2.4 million clones, under 95% seen once, with about 0.39% in the top ten. The clonotype originates from a man between 18 and 35 years old in good health. Some clones in this sample may be carry-over from other donors' samples. The rearrangement uses TRBV19 and TRBJ2-3; no reliable D call. What was sequenced was naive CD4+ T cells from PBMCs. Regarding subset: CD45RA+ positively selected. The CDR3 reads CASSKQRPSTDTQYF. CDR3 coding DNA: TGTGCCAGTAGTAAACAGCGCCCTAGCACAGATACGCAGTATTTT.